What follows describes a single TCR beta chain. Its antigen is still unknown. Within one base of it there is no much larger clone, and no base qualities were kept. The time point tag for this specimen amounts to: roughly 24 weeks on oral tofacitinib. The treatment or condition label, as the study defines it: oral pan-JAK inhibitor, 5-10 mg twice daily. Lesional scalp punch biopsies and peripheral blood were obtained from alopecia areata patients. PBMCs were isolated by density centrifugation and stained for CD3, CD4 and CD8, and CD4+ and CD8+ T cells were sorted on a FACSAria. This record belongs to a study of CD8+ T cells in alopecia areata (dated by TCRdb to 2016 to 2018). In terms of the full investigation: Treated patients were enrolled in an open-label pilot trial of oral tofacitinib, 5 to 10 mg twice daily, for moderate-to-severe alopecia areata. In both human patients and the C3H/HeJ mouse model, the study applied high-throughput TCRbeta sequencing to look at T cell clonal expansion in alopecia areata. In humans, TCRbeta sequencing was performed on scalp tissue and on sorted CD4+ and CD8+ peripheral blood T cells from healthy controls and from patients with patchy or totalis/universalis alopecia areata. TCRbeta CDR3 regions were amplified by immunoSEQ multiplex PCR with 35 Vbeta forward and 13 Jbeta reverse primers. RNA was extracted with the PAXgene miRNA kit for fixed scalp, the miRNeasy kit for PBMCs, and the RNeasy kit for mouse skin. Tofacitinib-treated patients had biopsies at baseline and at 4 and 24 weeks of treatment, with a later scalp biopsy in several patients. Scalp clonality was compared among normal scalp (n=4), patchy alopecia areata scalp (n=8), and alopecia totalis/universalis scalp (n=8). The SALT score, which quantifies the percentage of affected scalp surface area, was used to measure disease severity in treated patients. Patients stayed on tofacitinib for 6 to 18 months and then had 6 months of follow-up off drug so that delayed response and recurrence could be assessed.

Library method: the immunoSEQ multiplex PCR assay. For TCR sequencing, RNA was extracted from every sample and reverse transcribed into cDNA to serve as template. First-strand cDNA was synthesized using SuperScript III with a 2:1 mix of oligo-dT and random hexamers. Amplification bias was assessed with a synthetic immune receptor repertoire, and residual bias was removed computationally. The paper's processing steps were these. Raw reads were preprocessed to remove errors, and CDR3 was defined by IMGT conventions from the conserved cysteine to phenylalanine. To get clonality, Shannon entropy was normalized by log2 of the number of productive unique TCRs and the result was subtracted from 1. Whether each scalp clone was CD4 or CD8 was inferred by checking scalp TCRbeta sequences against the CD4 and CD8 repertoires from sorted blood. TCRdb stores this immuneACCESS table with in-frame sequences only. Part of the clones is absent; in the studies checked, under half of the shortfall reflects unresolved V genes, and no reason is known for the rest. The DNA gave D and trimming, while V, J and clone size come from that table. Recorded for this sample are around 160,000 clones; 60% of them occurred a single time. The top ten clonotypes cover approximately 14% of the sample.

Paper-wide results and their limitations: Resident alphabeta T cells in normal human skin are also sequenced, complicating scalp TCR repertoire analysis, unlike mouse skin dominated by gammadelta T cells. Lesional scalp, especially in alopecia totalis/universalis, showed higher clonality and more expanded CD8+ clones than normal scalp, suggesting antigenic drive. Because the treated cohort was small and had just a single nonresponder, larger studies are needed to establish links between baseline CD8+ expansion and response. Compared with mice, TCR sequences shared between patients were less clear, possibly partly because of HLA diversity across the patient population. Tofacitinib significantly lowered scalp clonality and the number of expanded CD8+ clones among the top 100 scalp clones. During tofacitinib treatment, many expanded lesional clones remained in scalp and blood, and this persistence may partly explain relapse after treatment is stopped.

Inclusive of the bounding cysteine and phenylalanine, the CDR3 is 16 residues long. CDR3 DNA only is kept here, 48 bases in frame from base 1. This TCR derives from a human donor with alopecia areata. Here the sequenced sample was CD4+ T cells sorted from blood, taken at week 24, from a patient treated with tofacitinib. The chain is made from TRBV12-1 and TRBJ2-2; the tabulated D call, TRBD1, remains unverified against the DNA. TRBV12-1 is classified as a pseudogene. The nucleotide sequence reads as follows: TGTGCCAGCAGCTCGCCAGGGGGAATACACACCGGGGAGCTGTTTTTT. Its coded protein is CASSSPGGIHTGELFF.